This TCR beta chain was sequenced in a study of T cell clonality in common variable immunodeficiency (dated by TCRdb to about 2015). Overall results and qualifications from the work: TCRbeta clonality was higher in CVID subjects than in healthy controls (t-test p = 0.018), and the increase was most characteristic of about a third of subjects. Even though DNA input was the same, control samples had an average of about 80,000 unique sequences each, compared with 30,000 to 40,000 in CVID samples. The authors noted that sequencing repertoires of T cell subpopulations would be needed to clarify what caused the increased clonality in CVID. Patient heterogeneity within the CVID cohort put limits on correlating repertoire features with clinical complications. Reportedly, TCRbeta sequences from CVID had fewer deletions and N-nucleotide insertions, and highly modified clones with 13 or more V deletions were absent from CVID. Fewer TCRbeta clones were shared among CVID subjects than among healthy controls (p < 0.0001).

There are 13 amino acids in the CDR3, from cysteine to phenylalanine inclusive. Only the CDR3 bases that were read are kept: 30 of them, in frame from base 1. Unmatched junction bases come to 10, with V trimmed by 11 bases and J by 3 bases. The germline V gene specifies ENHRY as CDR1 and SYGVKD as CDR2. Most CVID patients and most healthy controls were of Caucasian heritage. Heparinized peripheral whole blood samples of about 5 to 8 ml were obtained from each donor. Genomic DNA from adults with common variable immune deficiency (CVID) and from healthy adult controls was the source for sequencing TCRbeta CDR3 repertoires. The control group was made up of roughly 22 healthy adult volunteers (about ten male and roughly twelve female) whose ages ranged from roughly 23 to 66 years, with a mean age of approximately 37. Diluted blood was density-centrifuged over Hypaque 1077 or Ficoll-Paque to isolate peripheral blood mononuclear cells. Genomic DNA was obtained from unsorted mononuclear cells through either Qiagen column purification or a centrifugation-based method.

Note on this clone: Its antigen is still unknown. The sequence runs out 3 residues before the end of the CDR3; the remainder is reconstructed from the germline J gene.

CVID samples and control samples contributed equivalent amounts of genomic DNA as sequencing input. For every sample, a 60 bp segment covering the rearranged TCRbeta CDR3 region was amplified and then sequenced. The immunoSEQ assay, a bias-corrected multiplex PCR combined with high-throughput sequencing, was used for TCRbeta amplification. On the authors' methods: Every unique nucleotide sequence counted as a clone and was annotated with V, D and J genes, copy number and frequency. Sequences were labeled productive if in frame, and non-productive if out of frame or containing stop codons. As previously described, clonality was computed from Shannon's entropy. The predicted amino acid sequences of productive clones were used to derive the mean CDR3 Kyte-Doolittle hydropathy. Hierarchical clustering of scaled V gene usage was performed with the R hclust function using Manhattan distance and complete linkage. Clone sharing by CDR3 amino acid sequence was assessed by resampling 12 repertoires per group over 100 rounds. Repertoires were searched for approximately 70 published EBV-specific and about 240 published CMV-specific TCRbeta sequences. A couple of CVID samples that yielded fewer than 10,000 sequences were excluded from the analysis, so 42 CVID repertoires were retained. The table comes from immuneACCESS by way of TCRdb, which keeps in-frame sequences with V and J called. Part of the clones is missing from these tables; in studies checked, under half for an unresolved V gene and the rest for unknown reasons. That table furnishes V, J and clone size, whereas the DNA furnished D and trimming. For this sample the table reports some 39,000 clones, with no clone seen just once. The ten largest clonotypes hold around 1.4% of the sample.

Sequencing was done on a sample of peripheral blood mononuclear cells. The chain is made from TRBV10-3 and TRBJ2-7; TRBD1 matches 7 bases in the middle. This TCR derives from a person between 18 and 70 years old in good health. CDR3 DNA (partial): TGTGCCGCCCGACAGGGTCTTCTCTACGAG. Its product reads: CAARQGLLYE. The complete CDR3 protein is CAARQGLLYEQYF.